This T cell receptor (beta chain) was recovered during a study of cytomegalovirus exposure and HLA in healthy donors. The PCR contained 60 Vbeta and 13 Jbeta primers. Using immunoSEQ multiplex PCR, the repertoire was profiled, and TCRdb retains in-frame clones only, with some absent. The sample lists 100,000 to 130,000 clones; around 85% were seen once. V shed 7 bases and J 4 bases; nucleotides not matched to a gene: 8. This CDR3 has 14 amino acids. The germline V gene encodes CDR1 SNHLY and CDR2 FYNNEI. This clone has just a few counts. The receptor comes from a man aged 30 to 45 in good health and CMV-seronegative. Sequences were obtained from PBMCs. The rearrangement links TRBV2 to TRBJ1-2, with TRBD1 identical over 8 bases. CDR3 bases: TGTGCCAGCAAAGAGGGACAGGCAACCTATGGCTACACCTTC. Amino acid sequence: CASKEGQATYGYTF.